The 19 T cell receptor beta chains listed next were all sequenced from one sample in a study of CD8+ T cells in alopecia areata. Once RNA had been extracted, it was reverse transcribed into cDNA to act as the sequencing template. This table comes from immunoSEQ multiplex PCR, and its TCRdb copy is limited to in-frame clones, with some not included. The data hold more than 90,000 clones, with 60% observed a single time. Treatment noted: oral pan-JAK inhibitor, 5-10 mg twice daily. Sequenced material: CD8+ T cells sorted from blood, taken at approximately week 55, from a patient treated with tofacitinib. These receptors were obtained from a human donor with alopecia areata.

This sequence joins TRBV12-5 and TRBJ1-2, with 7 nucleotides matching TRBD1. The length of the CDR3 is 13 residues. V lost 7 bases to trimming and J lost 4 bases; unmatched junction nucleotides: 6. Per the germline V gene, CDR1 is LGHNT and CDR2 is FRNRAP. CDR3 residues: CASAFDRVYGYTF. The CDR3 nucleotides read TGTGCTAGTGCCTTTGACAGGGTCTATGGCTACACCTTC.

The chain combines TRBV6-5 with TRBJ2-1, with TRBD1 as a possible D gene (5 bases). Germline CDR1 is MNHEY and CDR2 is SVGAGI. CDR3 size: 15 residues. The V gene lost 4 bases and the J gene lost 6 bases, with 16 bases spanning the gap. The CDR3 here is CASSWNYGQGNEQFF. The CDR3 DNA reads TGTGCCAGCAGTTGGAATTATGGGCAGGGCAATGAGCAGTTCTTC.

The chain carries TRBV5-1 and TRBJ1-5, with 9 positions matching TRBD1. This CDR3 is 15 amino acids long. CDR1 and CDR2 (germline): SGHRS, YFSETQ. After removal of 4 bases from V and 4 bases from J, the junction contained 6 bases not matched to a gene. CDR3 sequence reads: CASSPRDRVNQPQHF. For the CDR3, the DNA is TGCGCCAGCAGCCCCCGGGACAGGGTGAATCAGCCCCAGCATTTT. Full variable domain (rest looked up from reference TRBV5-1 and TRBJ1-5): KAGVTQTPRYLIKTRGQQVTLSCSPISGHRSVSWYQQTPGQGLQFLFEYFSETQRNKGNFPGRFSGRQFSNSRSEMNVSTLELGDSALYLCASSPRDRVNQPQHFGDGTRLSIL.

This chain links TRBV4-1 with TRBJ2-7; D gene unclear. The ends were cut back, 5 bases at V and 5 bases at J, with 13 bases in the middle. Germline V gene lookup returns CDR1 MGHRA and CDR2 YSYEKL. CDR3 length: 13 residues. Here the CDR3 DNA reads TGCGCCAGCAGCGAAAGAGTCCGCGACGAGCAGTACTTC. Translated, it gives CASSERVRDEQYF.

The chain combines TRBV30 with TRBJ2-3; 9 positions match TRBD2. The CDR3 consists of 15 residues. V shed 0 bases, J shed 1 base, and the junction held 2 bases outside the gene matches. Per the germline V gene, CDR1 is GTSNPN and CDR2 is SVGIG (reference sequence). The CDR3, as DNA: TGTGCCTGGAGTGTATTAGCGGGGGGCACAGATACGCAGTATTTT. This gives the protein CAWSVLAGGTDTQYF.

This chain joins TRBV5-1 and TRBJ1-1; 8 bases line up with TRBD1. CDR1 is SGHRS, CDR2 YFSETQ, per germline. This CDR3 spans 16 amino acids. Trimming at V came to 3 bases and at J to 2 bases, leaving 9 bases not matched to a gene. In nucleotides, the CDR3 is TGCGCCAGCAGCTCGCCCGGGACAGGAGCTAACACTGAAGCTTTCTTT. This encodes CASSSPGTGANTEAFF.

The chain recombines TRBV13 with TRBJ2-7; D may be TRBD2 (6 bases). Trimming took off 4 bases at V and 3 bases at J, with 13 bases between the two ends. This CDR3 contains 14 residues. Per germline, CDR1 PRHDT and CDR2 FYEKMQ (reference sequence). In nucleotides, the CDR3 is TGTGCCAGCAGCTCTCGGGGAGGCAACTACGAGCAGTACTTC. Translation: CASSSRGGNYEQYF.

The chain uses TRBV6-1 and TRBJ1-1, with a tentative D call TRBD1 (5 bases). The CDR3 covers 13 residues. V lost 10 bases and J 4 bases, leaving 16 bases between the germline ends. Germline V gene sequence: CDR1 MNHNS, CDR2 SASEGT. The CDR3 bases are TGTGCCACCATCCCGATGGGGGGCACTGAAGCTTTCTTT. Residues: CATIPMGGTEAFF.

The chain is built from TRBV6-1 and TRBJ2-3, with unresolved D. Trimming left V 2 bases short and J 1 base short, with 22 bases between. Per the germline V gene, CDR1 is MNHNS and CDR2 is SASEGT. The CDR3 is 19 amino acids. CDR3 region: CASSERVSASWVGTDTQYF. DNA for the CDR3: TGTGCCAGCAGTGAAAGGGTCAGTGCCTCCTGGGTGGGCACAGATACGCAGTATTTT.

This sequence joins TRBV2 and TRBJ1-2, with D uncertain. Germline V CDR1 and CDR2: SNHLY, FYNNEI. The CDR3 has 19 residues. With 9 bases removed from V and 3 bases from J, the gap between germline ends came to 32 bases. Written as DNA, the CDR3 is TGTGCCAGTCCGAGCCCCGTTTTGGGGATAGCGGGGAGTTACTATGGCTACACCTTC. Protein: CASPSPVLGIAGSYYGYTF.

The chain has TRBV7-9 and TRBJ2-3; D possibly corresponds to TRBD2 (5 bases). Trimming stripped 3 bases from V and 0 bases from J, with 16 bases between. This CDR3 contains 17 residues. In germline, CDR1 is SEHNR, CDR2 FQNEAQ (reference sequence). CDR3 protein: CASSFSPLTTSTDTQYF. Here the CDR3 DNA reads TGTGCCAGCAGCTTTAGCCCTTTGACTACTAGCACAGATACGCAGTATTTT.

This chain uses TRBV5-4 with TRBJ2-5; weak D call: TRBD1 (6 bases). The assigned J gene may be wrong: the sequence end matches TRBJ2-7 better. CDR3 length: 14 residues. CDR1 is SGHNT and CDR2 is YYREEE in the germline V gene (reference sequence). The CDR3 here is CASSLVDSSYEQYF. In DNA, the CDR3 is TGTGCCAGCAGCTTGGTGGACAGCTCCTACGAGCAGTACTTC.

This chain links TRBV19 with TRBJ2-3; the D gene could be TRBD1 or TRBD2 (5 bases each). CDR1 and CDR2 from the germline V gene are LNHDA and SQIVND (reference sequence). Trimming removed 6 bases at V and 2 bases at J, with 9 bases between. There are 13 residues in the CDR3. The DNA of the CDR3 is TGTGCCAGTAGCGAGGGGCTCACAGATACGCAGTATTTT. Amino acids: CASSEGLTDTQYF.

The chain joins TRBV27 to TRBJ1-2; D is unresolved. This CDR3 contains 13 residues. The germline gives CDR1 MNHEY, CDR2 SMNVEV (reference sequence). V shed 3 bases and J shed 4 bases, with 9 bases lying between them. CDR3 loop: CASSFGGSYGYTF. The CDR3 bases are TGTGCCAGCAGTTTTGGTGGCAGCTATGGCTACACCTTC.

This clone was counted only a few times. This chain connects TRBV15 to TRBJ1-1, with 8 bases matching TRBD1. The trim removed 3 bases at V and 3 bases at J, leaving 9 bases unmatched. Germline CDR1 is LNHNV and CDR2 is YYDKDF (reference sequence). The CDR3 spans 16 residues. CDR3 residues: CATSSFKQGVDTEAFF. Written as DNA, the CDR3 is TGTGCCACCAGCAGTTTCAAACAGGGGGTCGACACTGAAGCTTTCTTT.

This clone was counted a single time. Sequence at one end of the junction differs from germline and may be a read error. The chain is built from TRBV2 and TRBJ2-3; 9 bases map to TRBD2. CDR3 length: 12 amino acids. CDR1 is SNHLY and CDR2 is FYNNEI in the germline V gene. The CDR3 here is CASSLSAVLAGF. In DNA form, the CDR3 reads TGTGCCAGCAGTCTCAGTGCAGTTCTAGCGGGGTTT.

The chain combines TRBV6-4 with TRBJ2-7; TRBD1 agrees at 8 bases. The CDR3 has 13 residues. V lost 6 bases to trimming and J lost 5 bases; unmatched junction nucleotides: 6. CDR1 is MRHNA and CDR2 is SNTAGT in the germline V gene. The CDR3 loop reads CASSLGQGHEQYF. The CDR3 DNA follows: TGTGCCAGCAGCCTTGGACAGGGCCACGAGCAGTACTTC.

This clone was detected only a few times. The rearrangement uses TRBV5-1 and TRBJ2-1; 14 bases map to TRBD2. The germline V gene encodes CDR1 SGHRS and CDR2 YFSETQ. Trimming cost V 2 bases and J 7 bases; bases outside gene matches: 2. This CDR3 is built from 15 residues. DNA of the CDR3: TGCGCCAGCAGCTTAAGGACTAGCGGGGGGAATGAGCAGTTCTTC. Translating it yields CASSLRTSGGNEQFF.

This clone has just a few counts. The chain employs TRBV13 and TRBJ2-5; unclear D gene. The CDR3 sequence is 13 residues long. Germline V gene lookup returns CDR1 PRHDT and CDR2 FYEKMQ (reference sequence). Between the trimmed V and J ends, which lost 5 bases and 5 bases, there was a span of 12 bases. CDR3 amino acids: CASSPKRAETQYF. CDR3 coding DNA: TGTGCCAGCAGCCCGAAGCGAGCGGAGACCCAGTACTTC.